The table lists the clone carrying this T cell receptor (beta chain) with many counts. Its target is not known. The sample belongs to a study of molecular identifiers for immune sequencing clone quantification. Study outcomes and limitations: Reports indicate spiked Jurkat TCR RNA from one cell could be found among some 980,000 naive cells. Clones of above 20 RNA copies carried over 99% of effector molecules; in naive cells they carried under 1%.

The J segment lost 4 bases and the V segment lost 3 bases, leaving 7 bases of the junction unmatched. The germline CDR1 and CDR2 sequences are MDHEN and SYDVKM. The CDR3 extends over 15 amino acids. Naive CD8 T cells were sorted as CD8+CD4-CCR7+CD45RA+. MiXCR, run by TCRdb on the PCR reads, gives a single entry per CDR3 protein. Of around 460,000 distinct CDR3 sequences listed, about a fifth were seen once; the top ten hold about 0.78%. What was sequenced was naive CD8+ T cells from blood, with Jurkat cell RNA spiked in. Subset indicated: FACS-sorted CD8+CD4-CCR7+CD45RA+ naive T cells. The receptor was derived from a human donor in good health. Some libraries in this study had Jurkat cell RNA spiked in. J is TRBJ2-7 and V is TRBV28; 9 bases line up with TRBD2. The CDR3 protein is CASSFISLAGYEQYF. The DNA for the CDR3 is TGTGCCAGCAGTTTTATAAGCCTAGCGGGATACGAGCAGTACTTC.